The source of this TCR beta chain is a study of PD-1 blockade in classical Hodgkin lymphoma. Findings of the study overall: Newly diagnosed patients had baseline TCR diversity that was reportedly lower than that of healthy donors.

As concerns this clone: The target antigen is unknown.

Time point given: cycle 4 day 1 (C4D1), after about 6 weeks of nivolumab. Every single patient, without exception, relapsed after autologous stem cell transplantation, and brentuximab vedotin exposure varied. The table came from immunoSEQ multiplex PCR; TCRdb's copy has only in-frame clones and leaves some out. Altogether 75,000 to 100,000 clones are present, just over 90% being singletons, with the ten largest covering 2%. Material: peripheral blood mononuclear cells (PBMCs), obtained before the fourth cycle of nivolumab. The sequence came from a human donor with classical Hodgkin lymphoma.

CDR3 nucleotides: TGTGCCAGCAGGGGGGGGACAGGGACCTACGAGCAGTACTTC. Translating it yields CASRGGTGTYEQYF. V and J are TRBV28 and TRBJ2-7; 9 nucleotides match TRBD1. CDR1 is MDHEN and CDR2 is SYDVKM in the germline V gene. This CDR3 contains 14 residues. The junction had 5 bases not matched to a gene; V was cut back by 6 bases and J by 2 bases.